This T cell receptor beta chain derives from a study of T cell responses to AZD1222 COVID-19 vaccine. As for the study in general: Second-dose intervals of approximately 4 or approximately 12 weeks were pooled.

Notes on the study in general: Clonal diversity was possibly underestimated; the donors were predominantly white British and more often female.

Concerning this clone: Antigen specificity is unknown. Distinct nucleotide sequences in the sample also encode this CDR3.

The repertoire was sequenced with immunoSEQ multiplex PCR; TCRdb's copy has only in-frame clones and lacks some. This sample has fewer than 110,000 clones, with roughly 88% found just once. V gave up 0 bases and J gave up 1 base, with 0 bases separating them. Germline assignment: CDR1 DFQATT and CDR2 SNEGSKA (reference sequence). This CDR3 region has 11 residues. The rearrangement links TRBV20-1 to TRBJ1-1; D gene ambiguous. This clonotype was obtained from an adult in good health. Sequenced material: peripheral blood, taken on day 0 of AZD1222 vaccination. The chain's CDR3 is CSARENTEAFF. CDR3 DNA: TGCAGTGCTAGAGAGAACACTGAAGCTTTCTTT.